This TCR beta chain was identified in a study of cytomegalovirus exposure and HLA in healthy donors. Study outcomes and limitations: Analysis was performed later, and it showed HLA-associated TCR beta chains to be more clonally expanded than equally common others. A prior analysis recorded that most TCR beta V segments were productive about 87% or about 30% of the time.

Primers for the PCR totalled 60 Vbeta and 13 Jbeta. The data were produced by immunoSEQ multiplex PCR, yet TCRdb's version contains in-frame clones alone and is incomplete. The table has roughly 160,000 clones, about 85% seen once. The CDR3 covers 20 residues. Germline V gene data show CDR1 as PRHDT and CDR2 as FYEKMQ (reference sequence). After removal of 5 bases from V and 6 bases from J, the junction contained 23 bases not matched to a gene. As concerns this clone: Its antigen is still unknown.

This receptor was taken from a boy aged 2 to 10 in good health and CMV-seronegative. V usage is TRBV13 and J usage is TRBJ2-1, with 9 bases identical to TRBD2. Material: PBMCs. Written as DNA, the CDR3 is TGTGCCAGCAGCGGAACCGAGGGGCAGGCTAGCGGGATTCACTGCAATGAGCAGTTCTTC. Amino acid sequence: CASSGTEGQASGIHCNEQFF.